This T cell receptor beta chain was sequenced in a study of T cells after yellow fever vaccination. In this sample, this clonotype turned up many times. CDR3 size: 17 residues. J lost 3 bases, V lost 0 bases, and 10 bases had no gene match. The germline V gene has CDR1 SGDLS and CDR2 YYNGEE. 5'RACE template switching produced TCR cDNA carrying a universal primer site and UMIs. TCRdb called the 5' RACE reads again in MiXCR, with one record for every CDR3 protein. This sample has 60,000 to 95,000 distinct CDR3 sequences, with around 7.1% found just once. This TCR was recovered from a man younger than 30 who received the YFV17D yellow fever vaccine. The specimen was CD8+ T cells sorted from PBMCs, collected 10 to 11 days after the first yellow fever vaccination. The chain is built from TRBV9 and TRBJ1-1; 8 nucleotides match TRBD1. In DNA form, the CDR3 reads TGTGCCAGCAGCGTAGCTTCGGCAGGGGGCATATACACTGAAGCTTTCTTT. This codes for CASSVASAGGIYTEAFF.